What follows describes a single T cell receptor (beta chain). Germline CDR1 is LGHNA and CDR2 is YNFKEQ. CDR3 length: 17 residues. Unmatched junction bases numbered 3, after V lost 1 base and J lost 4 bases. Clones were sequenced by immunoSEQ multiplex PCR, and TCRdb holds only the in-frame ones, with some missing. The table has some 93,000 clones, approximately 83% seen once. These data belong to a study of blood T cell repertoires in COVID-19. Study-level background: The United States, Italy and Spain supplied acute and convalescent COVID-19 samples. T cells, B-cell-depleted T cells, or PBMCs provided the cDNA or gDNA that served as material.

The rearrangement links TRBV4-2 to TRBJ2-1; 14 nucleotides align to TRBD2. The TCR sequence derives from a man in his fifties or sixties with acute or convalescent COVID-19. Material for sequencing was peripheral blood. The CDR3 coding sequence is TGTGCCAGCAGCCAAGGGGGACTAGCGGGAGTTTACAATGAGCAGTTCTTC. It codes for CASSQGGLAGVYNEQFF.